The 12 T cell receptor beta chains presented below share a single source sample, sequenced in a study of post-analysis software for immune sequencing data. Which antigens these TCRs recognize remains unknown. General observations from the study: Controls had lower frequencies than patients of four or five TRBV segments, which included TRBV5-6, TRBV5-1 and TRBV20-1.

Presence of unique molecular identifiers characterized the TCR beta cDNA libraries. TCRdb reprocessed the PCR reads via MiXCR and lists one record per CDR3 protein. The table lists 650,000 to 900,000 distinct CDR3 sequences, about half of them singletons. The material sequenced was blood. Receptors originate from a girl aged 5-17 years with multiple sclerosis.

The chain couples TRBV27 to TRBJ1-5; D gene uncertain. Trimming removed 4 bases from V and 7 bases from J, with 14 bases in between. Germline-derived CDR1 and CDR2 are MNHEY and SMNVEV (reference sequence). This CDR3 is built from 14 residues. CDR3: CASSSLPAGQPQHF. CDR3 DNA sequence: TGTGCCAGCAGTTCCTTACCGGCTGGCCAGCCCCAGCATTTT.

The V and J genes are TRBV12-3 or TRBV12-4 and TRBJ2-1; D may be TRBD2 (5 bases). The V and J ends lost 6 bases and 15 bases respectively, with 18 bases between them. This CDR3 has 12 amino acids. The CDR3 DNA reads TGTGCCAGCAGCCCCTTTGGCGCCGAGGGGTTCTTC. Its translation: CASSPFGAEGFF.

The chain is built from TRBV24-1 and TRBJ2-3, with 10 bases that match TRBD1. The CDR3 runs 17 residues. Looked up from germline, CDR1 is KGHDR and CDR2 is SFDVKD. Trimming took 3 bases from V and 1 from J; bases not matched to a gene: 6. The CDR3 nucleotides read TGTGCCACCAGTGATATTACCGGGACAGGGGGCACAGATACGCAGTATTTT. It codes for CATSDITGTGGTDTQYF.

This clonotype was seen a handful of times. The chain has TRBV7-3 and TRBJ2-1; D gene ambiguous. Germline V gives CDR1 SGHTA, CDR2 FQGTGA. V was clipped by 0 bases and J by 1 base, with 10 bases between them. The CDR3 extends over 16 amino acids. This CDR3 is CASSLTRSRSYNEQFF. Here the CDR3 DNA reads TGTGCCAGCAGCTTAACGAGGTCTAGATCCTACAATGAGCAGTTCTTC.

At least ten counts were recorded for this clonotype. The chain recombines TRBV7-9 with TRBJ1-1; no reliable D call. Deletions cut 1 base from V and 5 bases from J, with 5 bases between. The CDR3 contains 12 residues. Germline CDR1 and CDR2: SEHNR and FQNEAQ (reference sequence). The CDR3 nucleotides read TGTGCCAGCAGCTTAGGCAGGACTGAAGCTTTCTTT. Protein: CASSLGRTEAFF.

This chain joins TRBV20-1 and TRBJ2-7, with no clear D. Between the trimmed V and J ends, which lost 5 bases and 2 bases, there was a span of 10 bases. CDR3 length: 12 amino acids. Germline loops: CDR1 DFQATT, CDR2 SNEGSKA (reference sequence). As DNA, the CDR3 is TGCAGTGCTTCGACACCTACCTACGAGCAGTACTTC. Its protein is CSASTPTYEQYF.

The gene calls are TRBV20-1 and TRBJ2-4; no firm D call. Judging by the DNA end, TRBJ2-7 fits better; the J call may be wrong. The germline gives CDR1 DFQATT, CDR2 SNEGSKA (reference sequence). The length of the CDR3 is 10 residues. DNA of the CDR3: TGCAGTGCTACAACCTACGAGCAGTACTTC. Translating gives CSATTYEQYF.

This clonotype was counted between two and nine times. The chain joins TRBV10-3 to TRBJ2-3, with 7 bases fitting TRBD2. CDR3 length: 15 residues. With 8 bases clipped from V and 0 bases from J, the junction kept 8 bases outside the gene matches. Germline loops: CDR1 ENHRY, CDR2 SYGVKD. CDR3 residues: CAISGSGTSTDTQYF. The CDR3 nucleotides read TGTGCCATCTCGGGGAGCGGGACTAGCACAGATACGCAGTATTTT.

This clonotype has a handful of counts. V gene TRBV7-2 combines with J gene TRBJ2-7; D call uncertain. The CDR3 length is 13 residues. The V gene lost 0 bases and the J gene lost 4 bases, with 7 bases spanning the gap. Germline CDR1 and CDR2: SGHTA and FQGNSA. The CDR3 is CASSLARKYEQYF. CDR3 in DNA: TGTGCCAGCAGCTTAGCGAGGAAGTACGAGCAGTACTTC.

This chain uses TRBV29-1 with TRBJ1-1, with 11 bases identical to TRBD1. The germline V gene encodes CDR1 SQVTM and CDR2 ANQGSEA. Unmatched junction bases numbered 10, after V lost 6 bases and J lost 1 base. The CDR3 length is 16 residues. CDR3 residues: CSVRGGQGAQNTEAFF. The CDR3 DNA reads as TGCAGCGTCCGGGGTGGACAGGGGGCCCAGAACACTGAAGCTTTCTTT.

The chain has TRBV5-1 and TRBJ2-1; 9 bases fit TRBD2. J gave up 7 bases and V 1 base, and 9 bases lay outside the gene matches. The CDR3 is made up of 16 amino acids. CDR1 is SGHRS and CDR2 is YFSETQ in the germline V gene. The CDR3 protein is CASSLRSLAGQNEQFF. CDR3 nucleotides: TGCGCCAGCAGCTTGAGGTCCCTAGCGGGGCAAAATGAGCAGTTCTTC.

This clonotype occurred a few times. The CDR3 nucleotides are TGTGCCAGCAGTGCGAAATACCGCACAGATACGCAGTATTTT. Protein product: CASSAKYRTDTQYF. This chain joins TRBV6-4 and TRBJ2-3; D ambiguous. CDR1 and CDR2 from the germline V gene are MRHNA and SNTAGT. The germline V and J ends were trimmed by 4 bases and 1 base, with 9 bases remaining between them. The CDR3 has 14 residues.